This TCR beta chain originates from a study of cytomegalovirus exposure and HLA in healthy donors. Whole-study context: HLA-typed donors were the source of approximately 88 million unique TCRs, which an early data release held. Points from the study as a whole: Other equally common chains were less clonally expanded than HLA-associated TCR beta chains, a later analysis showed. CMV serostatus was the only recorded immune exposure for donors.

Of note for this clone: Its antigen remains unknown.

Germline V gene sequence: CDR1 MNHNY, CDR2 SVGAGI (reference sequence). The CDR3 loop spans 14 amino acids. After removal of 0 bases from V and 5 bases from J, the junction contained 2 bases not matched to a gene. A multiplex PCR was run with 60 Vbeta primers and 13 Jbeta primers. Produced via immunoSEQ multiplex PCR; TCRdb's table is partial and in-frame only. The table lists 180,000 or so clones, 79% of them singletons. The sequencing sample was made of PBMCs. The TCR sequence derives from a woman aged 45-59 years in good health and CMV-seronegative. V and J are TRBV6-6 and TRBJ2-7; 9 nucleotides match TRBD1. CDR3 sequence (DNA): TGTGCCAGCAGTTACTCGGGGACAGGGAACGAGCAGTACTTC. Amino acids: CASSYSGTGNEQYF.